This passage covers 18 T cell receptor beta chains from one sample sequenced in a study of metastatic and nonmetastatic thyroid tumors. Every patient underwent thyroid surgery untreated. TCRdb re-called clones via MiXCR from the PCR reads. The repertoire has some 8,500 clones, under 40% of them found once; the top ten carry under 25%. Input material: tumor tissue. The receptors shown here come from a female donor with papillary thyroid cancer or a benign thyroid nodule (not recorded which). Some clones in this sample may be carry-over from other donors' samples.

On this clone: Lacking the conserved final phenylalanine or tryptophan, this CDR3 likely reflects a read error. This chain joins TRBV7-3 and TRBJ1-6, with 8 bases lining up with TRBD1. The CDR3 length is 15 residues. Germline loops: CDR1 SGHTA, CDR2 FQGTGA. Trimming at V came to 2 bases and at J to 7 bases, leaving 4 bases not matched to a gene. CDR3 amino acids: CASSLQGAMNSPLHC. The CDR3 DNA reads TGTGCCAGCAGCTTACAGGGGGCTATGAATTCACCCCTCCACTGT.

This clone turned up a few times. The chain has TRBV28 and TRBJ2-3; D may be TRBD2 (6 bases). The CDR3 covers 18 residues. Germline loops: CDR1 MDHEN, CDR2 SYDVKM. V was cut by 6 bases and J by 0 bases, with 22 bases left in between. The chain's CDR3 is CASSSPPGSGYSTDTQYF. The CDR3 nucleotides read TGTGCCAGCAGCTCTCCCCCTGGTAGCGGTTATAGCACAGATACGCAGTATTTT.

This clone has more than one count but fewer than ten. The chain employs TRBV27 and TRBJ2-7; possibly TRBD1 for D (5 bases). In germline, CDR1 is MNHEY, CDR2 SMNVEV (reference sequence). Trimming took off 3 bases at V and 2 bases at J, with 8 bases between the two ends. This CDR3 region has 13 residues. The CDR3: CASSFQGPYEQYF. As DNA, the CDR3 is TGTGCCAGCAGTTTTCAGGGCCCCTACGAGCAGTACTTC.

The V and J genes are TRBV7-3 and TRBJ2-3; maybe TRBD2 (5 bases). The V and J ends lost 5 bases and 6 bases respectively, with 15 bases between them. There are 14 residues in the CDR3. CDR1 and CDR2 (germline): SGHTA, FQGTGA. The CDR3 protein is CASSPGSGSDTQYF. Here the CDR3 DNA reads TGTGCCAGCAGCCCGGGGTCCGGTTCGGATACGCAGTATTTT.

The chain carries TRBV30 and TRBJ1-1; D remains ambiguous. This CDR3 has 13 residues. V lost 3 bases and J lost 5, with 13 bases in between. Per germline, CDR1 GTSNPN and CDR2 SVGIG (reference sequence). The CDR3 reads CAWRWWLVTEAFF. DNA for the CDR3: TGTGCCTGGAGATGGTGGCTTGTTACTGAAGCTTTCTTT.

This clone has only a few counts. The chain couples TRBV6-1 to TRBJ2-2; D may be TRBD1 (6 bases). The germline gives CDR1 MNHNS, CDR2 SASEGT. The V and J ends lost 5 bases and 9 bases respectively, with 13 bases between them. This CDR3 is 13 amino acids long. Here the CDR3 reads CASSSMTGWELFF. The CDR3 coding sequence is TGTGCCAGCAGTTCGATGACAGGCTGGGAGCTGTTTTTT.

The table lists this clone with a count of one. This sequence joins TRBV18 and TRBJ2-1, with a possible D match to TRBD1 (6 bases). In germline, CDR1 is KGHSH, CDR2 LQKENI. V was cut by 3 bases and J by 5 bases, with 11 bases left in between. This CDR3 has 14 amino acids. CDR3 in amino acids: CASSPGDNNNEQFF. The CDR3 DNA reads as TGTGCCAGCTCACCTGGGGACAATAACAATGAGCAGTTCTTC.

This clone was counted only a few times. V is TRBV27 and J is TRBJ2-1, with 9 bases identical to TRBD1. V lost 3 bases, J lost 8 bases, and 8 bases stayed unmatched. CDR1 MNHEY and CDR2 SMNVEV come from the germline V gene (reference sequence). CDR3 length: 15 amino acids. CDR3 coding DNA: TGTGCCAGCAGTTTTTTGGGACAGGGAGGCCATGAGCAGTTCTTC. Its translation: CASSFLGQGGHEQFF.

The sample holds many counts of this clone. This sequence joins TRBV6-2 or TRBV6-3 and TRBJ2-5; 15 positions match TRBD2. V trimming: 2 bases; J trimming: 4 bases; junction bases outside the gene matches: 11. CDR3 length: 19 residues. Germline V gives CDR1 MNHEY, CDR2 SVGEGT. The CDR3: CASSYGGTSGGTGLETQYF. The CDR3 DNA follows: TGTGCCAGCAGTTACGGGGGGACTAGCGGGGGGACCGGCTTAGAGACCCAGTACTTC.

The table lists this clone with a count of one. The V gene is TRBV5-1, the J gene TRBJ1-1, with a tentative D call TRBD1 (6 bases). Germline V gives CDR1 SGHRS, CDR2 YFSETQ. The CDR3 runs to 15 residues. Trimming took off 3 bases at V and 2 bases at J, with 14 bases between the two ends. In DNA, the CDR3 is TGCGCCAGCAGCTACGTGGGGACACCCAACACTGAAGCTTTCTTT. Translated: CASSYVGTPNTEAFF.

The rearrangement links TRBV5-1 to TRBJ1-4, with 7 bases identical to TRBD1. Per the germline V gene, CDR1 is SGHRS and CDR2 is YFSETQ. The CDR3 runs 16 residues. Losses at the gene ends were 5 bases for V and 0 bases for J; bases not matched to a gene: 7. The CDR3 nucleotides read TGCGCCAGCAGTTACACAGGGGCTGCAACTAATGAAAAACTGTTTTTT. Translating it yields CASSYTGAATNEKLFF.

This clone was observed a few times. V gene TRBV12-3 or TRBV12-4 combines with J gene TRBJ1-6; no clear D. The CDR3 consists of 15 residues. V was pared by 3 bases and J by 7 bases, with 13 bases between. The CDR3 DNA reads TGTGCCAGCAGTTTTTCCGGCGAACCGAATTCACCCCTCCACTTT. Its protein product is CASSFSGEPNSPLHF.

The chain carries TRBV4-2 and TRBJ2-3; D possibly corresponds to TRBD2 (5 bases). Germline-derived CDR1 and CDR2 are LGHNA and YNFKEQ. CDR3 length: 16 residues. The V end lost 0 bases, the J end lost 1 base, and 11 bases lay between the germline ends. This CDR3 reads CASSQDPLGGTDTQYF. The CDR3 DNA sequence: TGTGCCAGCAGCCAAGATCCTTTGGGAGGCACAGATACGCAGTATTTT.

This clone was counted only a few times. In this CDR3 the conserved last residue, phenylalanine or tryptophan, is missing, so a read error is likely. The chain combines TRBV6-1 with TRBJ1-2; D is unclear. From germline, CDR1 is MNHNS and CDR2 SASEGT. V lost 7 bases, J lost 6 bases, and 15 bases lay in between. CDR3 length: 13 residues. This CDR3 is CASTRAAANGYTS. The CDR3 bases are TGTGCCAGCACTAGGGCGGCGGCTAATGGCTACACCTCC.

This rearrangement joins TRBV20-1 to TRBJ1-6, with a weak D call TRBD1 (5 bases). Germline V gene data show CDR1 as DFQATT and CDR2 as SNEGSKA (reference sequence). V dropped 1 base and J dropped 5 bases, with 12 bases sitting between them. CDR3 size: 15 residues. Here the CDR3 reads CSARVTGVNNSPLHF. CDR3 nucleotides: TGCAGTGCTAGAGTAACAGGCGTCAATAATTCACCCCTCCACTTT.

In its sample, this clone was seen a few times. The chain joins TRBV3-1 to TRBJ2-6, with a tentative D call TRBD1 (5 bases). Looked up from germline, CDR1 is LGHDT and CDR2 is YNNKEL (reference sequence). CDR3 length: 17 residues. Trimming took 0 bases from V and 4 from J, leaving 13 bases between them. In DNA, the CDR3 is TGTGCCAGCAGCCAAGATCGCGGCAGGGCCGGGGCCAACGTCCTGACTTTC. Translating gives CASSQDRGRAGANVLTF.

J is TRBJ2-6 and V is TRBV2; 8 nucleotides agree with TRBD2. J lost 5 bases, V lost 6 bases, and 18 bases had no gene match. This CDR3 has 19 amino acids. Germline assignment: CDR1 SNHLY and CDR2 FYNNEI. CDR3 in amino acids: CASSRTIGGAGPWANVLTF. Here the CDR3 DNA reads TGTGCCAGCAGCCGGACTATCGGGGGGGCGGGGCCTTGGGCCAACGTCCTGACTTTC.

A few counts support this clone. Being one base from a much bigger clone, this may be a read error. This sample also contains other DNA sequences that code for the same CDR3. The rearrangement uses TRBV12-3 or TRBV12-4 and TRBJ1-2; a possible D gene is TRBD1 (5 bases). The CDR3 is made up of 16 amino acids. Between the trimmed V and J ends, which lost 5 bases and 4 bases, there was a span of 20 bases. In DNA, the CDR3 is TGTGCCAGCAGTCTGCACGGACAAGCCGAGGGCTATGGCTACACCTTC. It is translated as CASSLHGQAEGYGYTF.